The 16 T cell receptor beta chains below come from one sample, sequenced in a study of blood T cell repertoires in COVID-19. Profiled with immunoSEQ multiplex PCR; TCRdb holds only in-frame clones, not every one. The sample has 80,000 to 95,000 clones; 75% to 90% are singletons. The sequencing input was peripheral blood. All receptors derive from a woman of 80 years or more with active or convalescent COVID-19.

This chain links TRBV30 with TRBJ2-3; unclear D gene. Germline V gene data show CDR1 as GTSNPN and CDR2 as SVGIG (reference sequence). Trimming shortened V by 5 bases and J by 2 bases, and 5 bases separated the two germline ends. The CDR3 extends over 11 amino acids. The CDR3 loop is CAWSITDTQYF. CDR3 coding DNA: TGTGCCTGGTCCATCACAGATACGCAGTATTTT.

V is TRBV20-1 and J is TRBJ2-5; D perhaps matches TRBD2 (5 bases). The CDR3 spans 11 residues. CDR1 is DFQATT and CDR2 is SNEGSKA in the germline V gene (reference sequence). V was cut by 6 bases and J by 4 bases, with 9 bases left in between. The CDR3 DNA follows: TGCAGTGCAGAAGAGGGAGAGACCCAGTACTTC. This sequence encodes CSAEEGETQYF.

The chain uses TRBV4-3 and TRBJ1-2, with D perhaps TRBD1 (5 bases). The V gene's germline CDR1 is LGHNA and CDR2 YSLEER. V gave up 2 bases and J gave up 0 bases, with 19 bases separating them. The CDR3 loop spans 18 amino acids. CDR3 in amino acids: CASSQTIYGGGTNYGYTF. The CDR3 bases are TGCGCCAGCAGCCAAACCATTTACGGCGGGGGGACTAACTATGGCTACACCTTC.

This chain uses TRBV4-3 with TRBJ1-2; the D is unclear. Trimming pared 0 bases from V and 2 bases from J, leaving 10 bases between. CDR1 LGHNA and CDR2 YSLEER come from the germline V gene. CDR3 length: 15 residues. The CDR3 here is CASSQDPTLNYGYTF. The CDR3 DNA is TGCGCCAGCAGCCAAGATCCGACATTGAACTATGGCTACACCTTC.

This clone was detected only a few times. The chain is built from TRBV10-2 and TRBJ1-5; the match to TRBD1 covers 8 bases. V lost 2 bases to trimming and J lost 1 base; unmatched junction nucleotides: 10. CDR3 length: 18 residues. Germline CDR1 and CDR2: WSHSY and SAAADI. The CDR3: CASSEPMTGVRSNQPQHF. CDR3 nucleotides: TGCGCCAGCAGTGAGCCGATGACAGGGGTCAGGAGCAATCAGCCCCAGCATTTT.

Here the CDR3 reads CASSLWGLPSDTIYF. CDR3 in DNA: TGTGCCAGCAGCTTATGGGGACTTCCCTCAGACACCATATATTTT. The rearrangement joins TRBV5-4 to TRBJ1-3; TRBD1 is a possible D gene (5 bases). The CDR3 loop spans 15 amino acids. Trimming took off 2 bases at V and 8 bases at J, with 17 bases between the two ends. The germline gives CDR1 SGHNT, CDR2 YYREEE (reference sequence).

The CDR3 is CASSLGAGYNTEAFF. CDR3 nucleotides: TGTGCCAGCAGCTTGGGGGCAGGGTATAACACTGAAGCTTTCTTT. This sequence joins TRBV5-5 and TRBJ1-1, with a weak D call TRBD1 (5 bases). The germline V gene encodes CDR1 SGHKS and CDR2 YYEKEE (reference sequence). The CDR3 sequence is 15 residues long. V lost 0 bases and J 2 bases, leaving 11 bases between the germline ends.

This chain connects TRBV4-3 to TRBJ2-1, with a possible D match to TRBD1 (6 bases). V was pared by 1 base and J by 8 bases, with 12 bases between. CDR3 length: 14 amino acids. Germline values: CDR1 LGHNA, CDR2 YSLEER. CDR3 sequence reads: CASSQGGQPHEQFF. In DNA form, the CDR3 reads TGCGCCAGCAGCCAAGGGGGACAACCCCATGAGCAGTTCTTC.

V is TRBV9 and J is TRBJ2-7; 8 bases match TRBD1. Germline lookup yields CDR1 SGDLS and CDR2 YYNGEE. The length of the CDR3 is 17 residues. Trimming took 0 bases from V and 1 from J; bases not matched to a gene: 9. The CDR3 coding sequence is TGTGCCAGCAGCGTAGAAGGGGTTGGACAGGGTTCCTACGAGCAGTACTTC. Amino acids: CASSVEGVGQGSYEQYF.

This clone has just a few counts. The J gene is TRBJ1-1, the V gene TRBV11-3, with D unclear. V was shortened by 2 bases and J by 4 bases, with 11 bases between the two germline ends. This CDR3 has 14 residues. Germline CDR1 reads SGHNT; CDR2 reads YENEEA. CDR3 region: CASSLTHGFTEAFF. In DNA, the CDR3 is TGTGCCAGCAGCTTAACTCACGGGTTCACTGAAGCTTTCTTT.

This clone was seen a handful of times. The chain has TRBV28 and TRBJ1-5, with TRBD1 matching over 7 bases. From germline, CDR1 is MDHEN and CDR2 SYDVKM. J was trimmed by 4 bases and V by 6 bases; bases with no gene match: 6. The length of the CDR3 is 14 residues. CDR3: CASSPGQPNQPQHF. The CDR3 bases are TGTGCCAGCAGCCCGGGACAGCCGAATCAGCCCCAGCATTTT.

The gene calls are TRBV5-4 and TRBJ1-2, with 7 bases identical to TRBD1. The V and J ends lost 4 bases and 3 bases, in that order; junction bases with no gene match: 6. The germline CDR1 and CDR2 sequences are SGHNT and YYREEE (reference sequence). The CDR3 extends over 14 amino acids. The CDR3: CASSPGGGDYGYTF. The CDR3, as DNA: TGTGCCAGCAGCCCCGGAGGGGGCGACTATGGCTACACCTTC. Drawing the rest from reference TRBV5-4 and TRBJ1-2, the complete variable domain is ETGVTQSPTHLIKTRGQQVTLRCSSQSGHNTVSWYQQALGQGPQFIFQYYREEENGRGNFPPRFSGLQFPNYSSELNVNALELDDSALYLCASSPGGGDYGYTFGSGTRLTVV.

The chain combines TRBV7-9 with TRBJ2-5; D ambiguous. The CDR3 has 13 amino acids. The V gene lost 0 bases and the J gene lost 2 bases, with 4 bases spanning the gap. Germline V gene data show CDR1 as SEHNR and CDR2 as FQNEAQ (reference sequence). DNA for the CDR3: TGTGCCAGCAGCTTAGCACAGCAAGAGACCCAGTACTTC. This translates into CASSLAQQETQYF.

The chain couples TRBV5-5 to TRBJ1-5; 9 bases line up with TRBD1. The CDR3 is 16 residues long. Per germline, CDR1 SGHKS and CDR2 YYEKEE (reference sequence). J gave up 4 bases and V 2 bases, and 7 bases lay outside the gene matches. The CDR3 spells CASSFIPGQGNQPQHF. The CDR3 bases are TGTGCCAGCAGCTTTATACCGGGACAGGGTAATCAGCCCCAGCATTTT.

This clone appeared once. The V call is TRBV11-2, the J call TRBJ1-2; D is uncertain. The V and J ends lost 4 bases and 10 bases respectively, with 16 bases between them. The germline V gene has CDR1 SGHAT and CDR2 FQNNGV. This CDR3 contains 13 residues. CDR3 bases: TGTGCCAGCAGCTCCCGTAGTCGAGAGGACTACACCTTC. Its protein product is CASSSRSREDYTF.

The count of this clone is one. The V call is TRBV30, the J call TRBJ1-5, with D perhaps TRBD1 (5 bases). Looked up from germline, CDR1 is GTSNPN and CDR2 is SVGIG (reference sequence). The CDR3 contains 14 residues. V was cut by 5 bases and J by 6 bases, with 17 bases left in between. CDR3 residues: CAWSLSGAGQPQHF. In DNA form, the CDR3 reads TGTGCCTGGTCCCTTAGCGGGGCAGGTCAGCCCCAGCATTTT.